This entry lists 8 T cell receptor beta chains sequenced from one sample in a study of cytomegalovirus exposure and HLA in healthy donors. The study ran its PCR with 60 Vbeta and 13 Jbeta primers. This table comes from immunoSEQ multiplex PCR, and its TCRdb copy is limited to in-frame clones, with some not included. The sample shows approximately 90,000 clones, approximately 70% of them seen only once. Sequences were obtained from PBMCs. These receptors came from a woman between 50 and 59 years old in good health and CMV-seropositive.

The rearrangement uses TRBV7-9 and TRBJ2-1; possible D gene TRBD2, 6 bases. The V and J ends lost 7 bases and 8 bases respectively, with 24 bases between them. The CDR3 spans 16 residues. CDR1 is SEHNR and CDR2 is FQNEAQ in the germline V gene (reference sequence). The CDR3 is CASNDLRGTLFYEQFF. CDR3 DNA sequence: TGTGCCAGCAACGACCTACGGGGGACCCTTTTTTATGAGCAGTTCTTC. The variable domain in full, completed from reference TRBV7-9 and TRBJ2-1, reads DTGVSQNPRHKITKRGQNVTFRCDPISEHNRLYWYRQTLGQGPEFLTYFQNEAQLEKSRLLSDRFSAERPKGSFSTLEIQRTEQGDSAMYLCASNDLRGTLFYEQFFGPGTRLTVL.

The chain recombines TRBV28 with TRBJ2-4; 10 bases align to TRBD2. The CDR3 has 18 residues. Per germline, CDR1 MDHEN and CDR2 SYDVKM. V shed 8 bases and J 0 bases; nucleotides not matched to a gene: 13. DNA of the CDR3: TGTGCCAGCCAACCCGGGACTAGCGCTCCATTAGCCAAAAACATTCAGTACTTC. Amino acids: CASQPGTSAPLAKNIQYF.

The chain uses TRBV7-2 and TRBJ1-2, with D unclear. This CDR3 is built from 15 residues. The V gene lost 2 bases and the J gene lost 7 bases, with 17 bases spanning the gap. Germline loops: CDR1 SGHTA, CDR2 FQGNSA. CDR3 sequence (DNA): TGTGCCAGCAGCTTACAATCTGGGCAGGTCTCTGGCTACACCTTC. Its translation is CASSLQSGQVSGYTF.

The rearrangement uses TRBV28 and TRBJ1-4, with D possibly matching TRBD1 (6 bases). V shed 5 bases and J shed 8 bases, with 12 bases lying between them. Per germline, CDR1 MDHEN and CDR2 SYDVKM. The CDR3 covers 13 residues. CDR3 region: CASSRRTAEKLFF. CDR3 nucleotide sequence: TGTGCCAGCAGTCGACGGACAGCCGAAAAACTGTTTTTT.

This clone showed up just a few times. The genes are TRBV7-9 and TRBJ2-1; D not resolved. V lost 4 bases to trimming and J lost 3 bases, with 10 bases between them. The germline gives CDR1 SEHNR, CDR2 FQNEAQ (reference sequence). The CDR3 extends over 14 amino acids. CDR3 sequence reads: CASSSEASYNEQFF. CDR3 coding DNA: TGTGCCAGCAGCTCAGAGGCAAGCTACAATGAGCAGTTCTTC. Full variable domain (outside the CDR3, taken from reference TRBV7-9 and TRBJ2-1): DTGVSQNPRHKITKRGQNVTFRCDPISEHNRLYWYRQTLGQGPEFLTYFQNEAQLEKSRLLSDRFSAERPKGSFSTLEIQRTEQGDSAMYLCASSSEASYNEQFFGPGTRLTVL.

The chain couples TRBV29-1 to TRBJ2-2; D might be TRBD1 (6 bases). Germline V lookup: CDR1 SQVTM, CDR2 ANQGSEA. The V end lost 4 bases, the J end lost 3 bases, and 12 bases lay between the germline ends. This CDR3 comprises 14 residues. The CDR3 nucleotides are TGCAGCGTTGGTGACAGGTTCGACACCGGGGAGCTGTTTTTT. As protein: CSVGDRFDTGELFF.

This clone was found a few times. This chain connects TRBV27 to TRBJ2-1; TRBD1 agrees at 7 bases. Per the germline V gene, CDR1 is MNHEY and CDR2 is SMNVEV (reference sequence). The CDR3 is made up of 14 amino acids. V was clipped by 5 bases and J by 11 bases; unmatched bases: 12. CDR3 nucleotides: TGTGCCAGCAGTCCCGACAGGGCCTGGGGTAAGCAGTTCTTC. Amino acids: CASSPDRAWGKQFF.

The chain links TRBV15 to TRBJ2-5, with D possibly matching TRBD2 (6 bases). The CDR3 is 16 residues long. Trimming left V 2 bases short and J 5 bases short, with 18 bases between. Germline-derived CDR1 and CDR2 are LNHNV and YYDKDF (reference sequence). CDR3 region: CATSRPQGGGLETQYF. CDR3 bases: TGTGCCACCAGCAGACCCCAAGGTGGAGGGTTGGAGACCCAGTACTTC. Full variable domain (rest looked up from reference TRBV15 and TRBJ2-5): DAMVIQNPRYQVTQFGKPVTLSCSQTLNHNVMYWYQQKSSQAPKLLFHYYDKDFNNEADTPDNFQSRRPNTSFCFLDIRSPGLGDTAMYLCATSRPQGGGLETQYFGPGTRLLVL.